This TCR beta chain was obtained from a study of cytomegalovirus exposure and HLA in healthy donors. Overall study results and limits: It was taken for granted in presence/absence analyses that sequencing depth across donors was roughly uniform. Relative to the approximately 700-donor mean, N-insertions were reportedly fewer in an Asian-associated ancestry cluster in a later analysis. Sequencing artifact likely explains a cluster of highly shared sequence variants.

The study ran its PCR with 60 Vbeta and 13 Jbeta primers. Measured with immunoSEQ multiplex PCR; TCRdb has only the in-frame clones, and not every one. This sample has about 110,000 clones, with about 74% found just once. A note on this clone: Its antigen remains unidentified.

J was trimmed by 0 bases and V by 2 bases; bases with no gene match: 12. The CDR3 consists of 19 residues. The germline CDR1 and CDR2 sequences are GTSNPN and SVGIG (reference sequence). The rearrangement joins TRBV30 to TRBJ2-6, with 8 bases that match TRBD2. The sample taken for sequencing was PBMCs. This TCR was recovered from a woman aged 40-49 years in good health and CMV-seropositive. The CDR3 is CAWSWRASGLYSGANVLTF. CDR3 DNA: TGTGCCTGGAGTTGGCGGGCTAGCGGGTTGTACTCTGGGGCCAACGTCCTGACTTTC.